This entry describes one T cell receptor (beta chain). This sample was taken from a study of cytomegalovirus exposure and HLA in healthy donors. There are 13 residues in the CDR3. Germline values: CDR1 MNHNS, CDR2 SASEGT. V gave up 2 bases and J gave up 8 bases, with 10 bases separating them. Repertoires were generated with immunoSEQ multiplex PCR, while TCRdb's copy carries only in-frame clones and drops some. The repertoire holds fewer than 350,000 clones, more than 75% seen once, with roughly 0.93% in the top ten. The rearrangement joins TRBV6-1 to TRBJ2-1; possibly TRBD2 for D (5 bases). This clonotype originated in a young woman in good health and CMV-seronegative. The sequencing input was PBMCs. This CDR3 is CASSEIMRDEQFF. The CDR3 DNA sequence: TGTGCCAGCAGTGAAATTATGAGGGATGAGCAGTTCTTC.